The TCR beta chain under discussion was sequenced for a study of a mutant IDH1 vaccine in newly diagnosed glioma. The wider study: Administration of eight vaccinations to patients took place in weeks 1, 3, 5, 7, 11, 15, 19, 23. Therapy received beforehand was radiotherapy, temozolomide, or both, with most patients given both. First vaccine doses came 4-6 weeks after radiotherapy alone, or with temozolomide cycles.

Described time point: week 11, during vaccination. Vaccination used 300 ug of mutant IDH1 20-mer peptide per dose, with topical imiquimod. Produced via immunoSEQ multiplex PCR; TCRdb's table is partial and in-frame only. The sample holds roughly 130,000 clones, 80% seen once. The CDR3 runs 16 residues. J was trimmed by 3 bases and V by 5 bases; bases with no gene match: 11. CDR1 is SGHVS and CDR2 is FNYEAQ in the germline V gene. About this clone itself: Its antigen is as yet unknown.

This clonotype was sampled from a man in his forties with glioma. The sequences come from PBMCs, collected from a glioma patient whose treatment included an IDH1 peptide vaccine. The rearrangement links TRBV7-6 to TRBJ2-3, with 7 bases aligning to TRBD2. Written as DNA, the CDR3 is TGTGCCAGCAGCCAAGGGCCTAGCGGAAAGACAGATACGCAGTATTTT. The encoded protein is CASSQGPSGKTDTQYF.